The clone carrying this TCR beta chain was detected a few times. Authors' methods: Reference gene primer amplification yielded estimated nucleated cell counts. Clones were sequenced by immunoSEQ multiplex PCR, and TCRdb holds only the in-frame ones, with some missing. That table supplies the V and J calls and clone size; D and trimming were determined from the DNA. The sample carries around 450,000 clones, around 90% recorded once. These data belong to a study of blood T cell repertoires in COVID-19. As for the study in general: The United States, Italy and Spain were the sources of the acute and convalescent COVID-19 samples. PBMCs, B-cell-depleted T cells, or T cells were the source of the cDNA or gDNA that made up the material.

V lost 9 bases and J 0 bases, leaving 15 bases between the germline ends. The CDR3 length is 15 residues. The germline V gene encodes CDR1 SGDLS and CDR2 YYNGEE. The TCR sequence derives from a woman aged 18-35 years with acute COVID-19. The chain has TRBV9 and TRBJ1-4; a possible D gene is TRBD1 (5 bases). Material for sequencing was PBMCs or T cells enriched from blood (not recorded which). The CDR3 sequence is CATSPGPSTNEKLFF. The CDR3 DNA reads as TGTGCCACCTCGCCAGGGCCATCAACTAATGAAAAACTGTTTTTT. Looking up the rest from reference TRBV9 and TRBJ1-4 gives the full variable domain: DSGVTQTPKHLITATGQRVTLRCSPRSGDLSVYWYQQSLDQGLQFLIQYYNGEERAKGNILERFSAQQFPDLHSELNLSSLELGDSALYFCATSPGPSTNEKLFFGSGTQLSVL.